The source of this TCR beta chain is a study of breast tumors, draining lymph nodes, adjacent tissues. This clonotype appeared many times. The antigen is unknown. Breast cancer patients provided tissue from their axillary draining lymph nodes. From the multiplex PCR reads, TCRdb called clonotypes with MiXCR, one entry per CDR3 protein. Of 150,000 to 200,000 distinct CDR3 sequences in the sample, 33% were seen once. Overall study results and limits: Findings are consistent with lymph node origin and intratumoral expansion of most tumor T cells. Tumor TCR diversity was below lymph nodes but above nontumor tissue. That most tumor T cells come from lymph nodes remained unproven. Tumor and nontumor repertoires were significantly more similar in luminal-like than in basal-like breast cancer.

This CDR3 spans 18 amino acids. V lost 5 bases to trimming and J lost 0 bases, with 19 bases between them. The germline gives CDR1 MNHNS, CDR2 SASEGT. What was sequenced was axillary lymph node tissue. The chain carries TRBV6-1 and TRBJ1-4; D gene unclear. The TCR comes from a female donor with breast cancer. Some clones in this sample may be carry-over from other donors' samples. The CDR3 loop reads CASSSPDQATATNEKLFF. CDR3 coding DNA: TGTGCCAGCAGTTCCCCGGACCAAGCGACGGCAACTAATGAAAAACTGTTTTTT.